This T cell receptor beta chain was identified in a study of control samples from healthy donors and cancer patients. Data came from immunoSEQ multiplex PCR; TCRdb stores just in-frame clones and leaves some out. This table has some 95,000 clones, over 85% appearing once. This sequence originates from a human donor in good health. The donor label of this sample is uncertain. Sequencing was carried out using blood.

The DNA of the CDR3 is TGTGCCAGCAGTTGGAAGGAGAACACTGAAGCTTTCTTT. Its protein is CASSWKENTEAFF. The chain has TRBV12-3 or TRBV12-4 and TRBJ1-1; D is unclear. Trimming left V 4 bases short and J 1 base short, with 7 bases between. CDR3 length equals 13 residues.